In this sample, the clone carrying this T cell receptor beta chain turned up many times. The sample belongs to a study of tumor-infiltrating lymphocytes in oesophageal squamous cell carcinoma. V lost 4 bases, J lost 3 bases, and 5 bases stayed unmatched. CDR1 SGHKS and CDR2 YYEKEE come from the germline V gene (reference sequence). This CDR3 region has 14 residues. TCRdb reanalysed the PCR reads using MiXCR and keeps one entry per CDR3 protein. The table records around 22,000 distinct CDR3 sequences, around 38% of them present only once. The receptor comes from a male donor with esophageal squamous cell carcinoma. Sample: esophageal tumor tissue. The chain employs TRBV5-5 and TRBJ2-7; 9 bases line up with TRBD1. CDR3 amino acids: CASSVPGQGYEQYF. DNA of the CDR3: TGTGCCAGCAGCGTCCCGGGACAGGGCTACGAGCAGTACTTC.